Shown below are 23 T cell receptor beta chains from a single sample sequenced in a study of shared clonotypes between healthy human individuals (dated by TCRdb to the early 2020s). The library was prepared using the immunoSEQ multiplex PCR assay. Sourced from immuneACCESS, this table was stored by TCRdb with only in-frame sequences that have V and J called. A share of the clones is absent; for the studies checked, an unresolved V gene accounts for under half, and the remainder has no known explanation. The sample profile shows 650,000 to 700,000 clones; 90% of them were found once. Clones ranked in the top ten supply 34% of the sample. The sequencing sample was made of memory CD8+ T cells from PBMCs. This specimen's cell subset or site label, interpreted: CD45RO+ cells pooled with CCR7-negative TemRA cells. The source is a man in his late teens or twenties in good health. Some clones in this sample may be carry-over from other donors' samples.

The chain has TRBV2 and TRBJ2-7, with TRBD2 matching 12 bases. This CDR3 has 12 amino acids. The V segment lost 11 bases and the J segment 6 bases; nucleotides outside the gene matches: 5. Looked up from germline, CDR1 is SNHLY and CDR2 is FYNNEI. CDR3 protein: CAAGLAGFEQYF. CDR3 bases: TGTGCCGCAGGACTAGCGGGGTTCGAGCAGTACTTC.

This clone was recorded once. The chain uses TRBV6-6 and TRBJ2-5; no firm D call. Germline CDR1 and CDR2: MNHNY and SVGAGI (reference sequence). V shed 2 bases and J shed 5 bases, with 18 bases lying between them. CDR3 length: 16 amino acids. The CDR3 is CASSYPTSRLLETQYF. CDR3 coding DNA: TGTGCCAGCAGTTACCCAACAAGCCGGCTCTTGGAGACCCAGTACTTC.

J is TRBJ2-3 and V is TRBV4-1, with D unresolved. This CDR3 spans 14 amino acids. With 0 bases removed from V and 6 bases from J, the gap between germline ends came to 10 bases. CDR1 is MGHRA, CDR2 YSYEKL, per germline. CDR3 nucleotides: TGCGCCAGCAGCCAAGATGGCGCGACGGATACGCAGTATTTT. Amino acids: CASSQDGATDTQYF.

J is TRBJ1-1 and V is TRBV27; D is possibly TRBD1 (5 bases). CDR3 length: 14 amino acids. Germline V gives CDR1 MNHEY, CDR2 SMNVEV (reference sequence). Trimming took 5 bases from V and 3 from J, leaving 13 bases between them. The CDR3 region is CASSPLRGDTEAFF. The CDR3 DNA follows: TGTGCCAGCAGTCCCCTTCGGGGGGACACTGAAGCTTTCTTT.

The chain recombines TRBV18 with TRBJ1-5, with D perhaps TRBD1 (5 bases). V gave up 4 bases and J gave up 4 bases, with 17 bases separating them. This CDR3 comprises 16 residues. Germline CDR1 reads KGHSH; CDR2 reads LQKENI. The CDR3 sequence: CASSLVSRAYNQPQHF. CDR3 nucleotide sequence: TGTGCCAGCTCACTAGTCTCCAGGGCCTATAATCAGCCCCAGCATTTT. The complete variable domain, with remaining parts taken from reference TRBV18 and TRBJ1-5, reads NAGVMQNPRHLVRRRGQEARLRCSPMKGHSHVYWYRQLPEEGLKFMVYLQKENIIDESGMPKERFSAEFPKEGPSILRIQQVVRGDSAAYFCASSLVSRAYNQPQHFGDGTRLSIL.

The chain is built from TRBV10-1 and TRBJ2-1; D ambiguous. From germline, CDR1 is WNHNN and CDR2 SYGVQD (reference sequence). This CDR3 spans 16 amino acids. V was trimmed by 2 bases and J by 2 bases, leaving 13 bases between them. The CDR3 coding sequence is TGCGCCAGCAGTGAGACTCCGGCCGAAGCCTACAATGAGCAGTTCTTC. Protein sequence: CASSETPAEAYNEQFF.

This clone is a singleton in its sample. J is TRBJ2-7 and V is TRBV19; D ambiguous. Germline V gives CDR1 LNHDA, CDR2 SQIVND (reference sequence). V gave up 3 bases and J gave up 2 bases, with 17 bases separating them. The CDR3 has 16 residues. The CDR3 loop is CASSMSFWLKTYEQYF. In DNA, the CDR3 is TGTGCCAGTAGTATGAGTTTCTGGCTGAAAACCTACGAGCAGTACTTC.

In its sample, this clone was seen once. The chain has TRBV7-7 and TRBJ1-1, with a weak D call TRBD1 (5 bases). This CDR3 spans 13 amino acids. Trimming pared 5 bases from V and 6 bases from J, leaving 13 bases between. CDR1 and CDR2 (germline): SSHAT, FNYEAQ (reference sequence). As DNA, the CDR3 is TGTGCCAGCAGCGAGGGGACCGGGGCTGAAGCTTTCTTT. Protein: CASSEGTGAEAFF. Full variable domain (outside the CDR3, taken from reference TRBV7-7 and TRBJ1-1): GAGVSQSPRYKVTKRGQDVTLRCDPISSHATLYWYQQALGQGPEFLTYFNYEAQPDKSGLPSDRFSAERPEGSISTLTIQRTEQRDSAMYRCASSEGTGAEAFFGQGTRLTVV.

The V gene is TRBV12-2, the J gene TRBJ2-7. TRBV12-2 constitutes a pseudogene. CDR3 size: 12 residues. The CDR3 sequence is CASRPPSYEQYF. The CDR3 nucleotides are TGTGCAAGTCGCCCGCCCTCCTACGAGCAGTACTTC.

This rearrangement joins TRBV5-5 to TRBJ2-7; D might be TRBD1 (6 bases). Germline values: CDR1 SGHKS, CDR2 YYEKEE (reference sequence). Trimming took 0 bases from V and 4 from J, leaving 11 bases between them. The CDR3 is made up of 14 amino acids. As DNA, the CDR3 is TGTGCCAGCAGCTTGGGACGGACAGATTACGAGCAGTACTTC. It is translated as CASSLGRTDYEQYF.

The rearrangement uses TRBV19 and TRBJ1-1; 10 positions match TRBD1. After removal of 5 bases from V and 6 bases from J, the junction contained 15 bases not matched to a gene. The CDR3 covers 17 residues. Germline lookup yields CDR1 LNHDA and CDR2 SQIVND (reference sequence). CDR3 residues: CASSPSGDRGWRAEAFF. CDR3 coding DNA: TGTGCCAGTAGTCCCTCCGGGGACAGGGGATGGCGAGCTGAAGCTTTCTTT.

The V and J genes are TRBV5-1 and TRBJ2-7; 10 bases fit TRBD1. The CDR3 is 15 residues long. After removal of 0 bases from V and 6 bases from J, the junction contained 6 bases not matched to a gene. The germline V gene encodes CDR1 SGHRS and CDR2 YFSETQ. CDR3 sequence: CASSLVGTGEGEQYF. The CDR3 region has the DNA TGCGCCAGCAGCTTGGTGGGGACAGGGGAGGGCGAGCAGTACTTC.

This chain joins TRBV30 and TRBJ1-2; no reliable D call. The CDR3 is made up of 12 amino acids. CDR1 GTSNPN and CDR2 SVGIG come from the germline V gene (reference sequence). V was trimmed by 5 bases and J by 3 bases, leaving 10 bases between them. This CDR3 is CAWGREYYGYTF. CDR3 in DNA: TGTGCCTGGGGGCGTGAATACTATGGCTACACCTTC.

The CDR3 bases are TGCGCCAGCAGCTTCCTCGGACAGGGTTCCTCCTACGAGCAGTACTTC. Translated, it gives CASSFLGQGSSYEQYF. This rearrangement joins TRBV5-1 to TRBJ2-7, with TRBD1 matching 8 bases. This CDR3 has 16 residues. V lost 2 bases and J lost 0; bases outside the gene matches: 7. Germline V gene sequence: CDR1 SGHRS, CDR2 YFSETQ. The whole variable domain, filled in from reference TRBV5-1 and TRBJ2-7, reads KAGVTQTPRYLIKTRGQQVTLSCSPISGHRSVSWYQQTPGQGLQFLFEYFSETQRNKGNFPGRFSGRQFSNSRSEMNVSTLELGDSALYLCASSFLGQGSSYEQYFGPGTRLTVT.

The chain combines TRBV6-1 with TRBJ2-5, with 10 bases aligning to TRBD2. The end of the DNA is better explained by TRBJ2-7, so the J call may be wrong. The CDR3 has 15 amino acids. Germline V gives CDR1 MNHNS, CDR2 SASEGT. The CDR3 nucleotides are TGTGCCAGCAGTGAGGTTCTAGCGGGAGTTTACGAGCAGTACTTC. Its translation: CASSEVLAGVYEQYF.

V gene TRBV5-1 combines with J gene TRBJ2-3; unclear D gene. The V gene's germline CDR1 is SGHRS and CDR2 YFSETQ. Between the trimmed V and J ends, which lost 4 bases and 0 bases, there was a span of 3 bases. This CDR3 comprises 12 residues. The CDR3 DNA reads TGCGCCAGCAGCCTCAGCACAGATACGCAGTATTTT. Translating it yields CASSLSTDTQYF.

As for this clone: A much larger clone sits a single nucleotide away, making a read error possible. The chain is built from TRBV4-2 and TRBJ2-6; 9 bases are a match to TRBD1. Germline V CDR1 and CDR2: LGHNA, YNFKEQ. Trimming cost V 8 bases and J 0 bases; bases outside gene matches: 5. This CDR3 region has 16 residues. The CDR3 region is CASRPTGGSGANVLTF. The CDR3 DNA follows: TGTGCCAGCCGCCCGACAGGGGGCTCTGGGGCCAACGTCCTGACTTTC.

The J gene is TRBJ1-6, the V gene TRBV10-3; no firm D call. The V gene lost 7 bases and the J gene lost 0 bases, with 4 bases spanning the gap. This CDR3 contains 13 residues. From germline, CDR1 is ENHRY and CDR2 SYGVKD. Here the CDR3 reads CAIKSSYNSPLHF. The CDR3 DNA follows: TGTGCCATCAAGAGCTCCTATAATTCACCCCTCCACTTT.

This chain connects TRBV2 to TRBJ1-1; D is uncertain. The CDR3 spans 18 residues. V was trimmed by 1 base and J by 3 bases, leaving 21 bases between them. Germline loops: CDR1 SNHLY, CDR2 FYNNEI. The CDR3 loop is CASSEGPYLTPGDTEAFF. CDR3 in DNA: TGTGCCAGCAGTGAAGGTCCATATCTTACCCCCGGGGACACTGAAGCTTTCTTT.

This clone was seen a single time. The chain is built from TRBV28 and TRBJ2-1, with no clear D. V lost 1 base and J 4 bases, leaving 8 bases between the germline ends. The CDR3 loop spans 14 amino acids. The germline V gene has CDR1 MDHEN and CDR2 SYDVKM. As DNA, the CDR3 is TGTGCCAGCAGTTTATCTGACTTATACAATGAGCAGTTCTTC. It specifies CASSLSDLYNEQFF.

V usage is TRBV7-2 and J usage is TRBJ1-4; D might be TRBD1 (6 bases). This CDR3 spans 16 amino acids. V was clipped by 1 base and J by 6 bases, with 15 bases between them. Per the germline V gene, CDR1 is SGHTA and CDR2 is FQGNSA. The CDR3 DNA is TGTGCCAGCAGCTTAGATCGTGAGGGGGAGCATGAAAAACTGTTTTTT. The encoded protein is CASSLDREGEHEKLFF.

The gene calls are TRBV29-1 and TRBJ2-7; 11 positions agree with TRBD2. V gave up 1 base and J gave up 6 bases; unmatched junction bases: 11. The germline V gene encodes CDR1 SQVTM and CDR2 ANQGSEA. The CDR3 is made up of 16 amino acids. The CDR3 protein is CSVEGAASGRLSEQYF. Here the CDR3 DNA reads TGCAGCGTTGAAGGCGCGGCTAGCGGGAGGTTAAGCGAGCAGTACTTC.

The table lists this clone with a few counts. The chain employs TRBV2 and TRBJ2-5, with 10 bases fitting TRBD2. Germline V gene data show CDR1 as SNHLY and CDR2 as FYNNEI. The CDR3 has 15 residues. Trimming cost V 6 bases and J 5 bases; bases outside gene matches: 9. The CDR3 coding sequence is TGTGCCAGCAGACCAGCGGGAGGGCCGGGGGAGACCCAGTACTTC. Translated: CASRPAGGPGETQYF.